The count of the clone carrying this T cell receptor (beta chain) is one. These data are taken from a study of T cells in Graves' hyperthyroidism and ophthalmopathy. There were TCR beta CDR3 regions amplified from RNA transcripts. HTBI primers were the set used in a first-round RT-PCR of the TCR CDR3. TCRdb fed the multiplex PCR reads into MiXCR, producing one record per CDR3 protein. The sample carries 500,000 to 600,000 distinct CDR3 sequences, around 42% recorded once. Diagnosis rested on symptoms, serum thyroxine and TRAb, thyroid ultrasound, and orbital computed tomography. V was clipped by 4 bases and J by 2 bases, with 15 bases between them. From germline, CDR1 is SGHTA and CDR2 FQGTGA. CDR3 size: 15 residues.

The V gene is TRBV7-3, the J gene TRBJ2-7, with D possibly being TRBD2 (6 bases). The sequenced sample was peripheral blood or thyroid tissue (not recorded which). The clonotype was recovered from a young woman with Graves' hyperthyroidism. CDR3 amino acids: CASSSPWGDAYEQYF. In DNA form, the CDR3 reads TGTGCCAGCAGCTCCCCGTGGGGGGACGCCTACGAGCAGTACTTC. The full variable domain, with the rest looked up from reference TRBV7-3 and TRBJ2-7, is GAGVSQTPSNKVTEKGKYVELRCDPISGHTALYWYRQSLGQGPEFLIYFQGTGAADDSGLPNDRFFAVRPEGSVSTLKIQRTERGDSAVYLCASSSPWGDAYEQYFGPGTRLTVT.